The 17 T cell receptor beta chains below all came from one sample that was sequenced in a study of CD8+CD57+ T cells in acquired aplastic anemia. The use of genomic DNA as template underpinned the TCR beta VDJ and CDR3 profiling. TCRdb fed the reads into MiXCR, producing one record per CDR3 protein. The sample has approximately 190,000 distinct CDR3 sequences, over 60% seen once. The source material was sorted CD4+, CD8+, or CD8+CD57+ T cells (not recorded which) from PBMCs. All receptors come from a human donor with severe aplastic anemia or a healthy control (not recorded which).

This clonotype was observed many times. The rearrangement joins TRBV6-5 to TRBJ2-3; the D gene is possibly TRBD1 (6 bases). The CDR3 extends over 17 amino acids. Trimming pared 6 bases from V and 2 bases from J, leaving 21 bases between. The germline V gene encodes CDR1 MNHEY and CDR2 SVGAGI. CDR3 region: CASSDMGHLGLTDTQYF. CDR3 DNA: TGTGCCAGCAGCGATATGGGACACCTAGGGCTCACAGATACGCAGTATTTT.

This rearrangement joins TRBV7-9 to TRBJ1-6, with D perhaps matching TRBD1 (6 bases). Looked up from germline, CDR1 is SEHNR and CDR2 is FQNEAQ (reference sequence). The V gene lost 5 bases and the J gene lost 5 bases, with 10 bases spanning the gap. This CDR3 has 14 residues. CDR3 coding DNA: TGTGCCAGCAGCGTAGGGGGTCATAATTCACCCCTCCACTTT. Its protein product is CASSVGGHNSPLHF.

The V gene is TRBV11-3, the J gene TRBJ2-7; 7 bases match TRBD1. CDR1 SGHNT and CDR2 YENEEA come from the germline V gene. V lost 6 bases and J lost 3; bases outside the gene matches: 5. This CDR3 spans 13 amino acids. The CDR3 loop is CASRPGGHYEQYF. The CDR3 region has the DNA TGTGCCAGCAGGCCAGGGGGTCACTACGAGCAGTACTTC.

V gene TRBV7-2 combines with J gene TRBJ2-7, with D possibly TRBD1 on 6 matching bases. This CDR3 comprises 17 residues. The V gene lost 5 bases and the J gene lost 2 bases, with 22 bases spanning the gap. Germline V gives CDR1 SGHTA, CDR2 FQGNSA. CDR3 region: CASSILTGTPFTYEQYF. CDR3 in DNA: TGTGCCAGCAGCATACTGACCGGGACACCATTTACCTACGAGCAGTACTTC.

The chain employs TRBV20-1 and TRBJ1-4; 10 bases line up with TRBD1. The CDR3 has 15 residues. The V segment lost 4 bases and the J segment 6 bases; nucleotides outside the gene matches: 8. CDR1 is DFQATT, CDR2 SNEGSKA, per germline (reference sequence). The CDR3 sequence: CSAKPMTGGYEKLFF. The DNA for the CDR3 is TGCAGTGCTAAACCGATGACAGGGGGCTATGAAAAACTGTTTTTT.

Many counts were recorded for this clonotype. V gene TRBV4-2 combines with J gene TRBJ1-2; no reliable D call. Per germline, CDR1 LGHNA and CDR2 YNFKEQ. The CDR3 has 15 residues. V lost 0 bases to trimming and J lost 6 bases, with 14 bases between them. CDR3 residues: CASSQDSGSGDGYTF. DNA for the CDR3: TGTGCCAGCAGCCAAGATTCAGGCTCCGGGGATGGCTACACCTTC.

The chain is built from TRBV2 and TRBJ1-1; D call uncertain. Germline lookup yields CDR1 SNHLY and CDR2 FYNNEI. The CDR3 length is 13 residues. V was pared by 6 bases and J by 10 bases, with 18 bases between. The CDR3 DNA reads as TGTGCCAGCAGCTCCGTGGGTGGGTCCCGAGCTTTCTTT. As protein: CASSSVGGSRAFF.

The chain uses TRBV7-9 and TRBJ2-3; unclear D gene. The germline V gene has CDR1 SEHNR and CDR2 FQNEAQ (reference sequence). The CDR3 totals 13 residues. V lost 2 bases and J 7 bases, leaving 10 bases between the germline ends. CDR3 protein: CASSLSEWNTQYF. The CDR3 nucleotides read TGTGCCAGCAGCTTAAGTGAGTGGAATACGCAGTATTTT.

The chain combines TRBV29-1 with TRBJ2-1; no clear D. CDR3 size: 13 residues. V lost 5 bases and J 0 bases, leaving 8 bases between the germline ends. Germline V gives CDR1 SQVTM, CDR2 ANQGSEA. The CDR3 DNA reads as TGCAGCGTTCGCGCGACCTCCTACAATGAGCAGTTCTTC. The encoded protein is CSVRATSYNEQFF.

CDR3 bases: TGTGCCAGCAGCGTGGTGGGGCTGGGAGAGACCCAGTACTTC. Its protein product is CASSVVGLGETQYF. The V gene is TRBV5-6, the J gene TRBJ2-5, with TRBD1 as a possible D gene (5 bases). This CDR3 has 14 amino acids. The germline CDR1 and CDR2 sequences are SGHDT and YYEEEE. V was pared by 4 bases and J by 4 bases, with 14 bases between.

This clonotype has a count of ten or more. The chain links TRBV3-1 to TRBJ1-4; weak D call: TRBD1 (5 bases). The V and J ends lost 3 bases and 4 bases respectively, with 9 bases between them. Germline V CDR1 and CDR2: LGHDT, YNNKEL (reference sequence). The CDR3 contains 14 residues. The chain's CDR3 is CASSHSGLNEKLFF. The CDR3 bases are TGTGCCAGCAGCCACTCAGGGCTTAATGAAAAACTGTTTTTT. Drawing the rest from reference TRBV3-1 and TRBJ1-4, the complete variable domain is DTAVSQTPKYLVTQMGNDKSIKCEQNLGHDTMYWYKQDSKKFLKIMFSYNNKELIINETVPNRFSPKSPDKAHLNLHINSLELGDSAVYFCASSHSGLNEKLFFGSGTQLSVL.

J is TRBJ2-7 and V is TRBV24-1, with D perhaps TRBD1 (5 bases). Germline V gene data show CDR1 as KGHDR and CDR2 as SFDVKD. The CDR3 loop spans 14 amino acids. V lost 3 bases, J lost 2 bases, and 10 bases lay in between. The CDR3 bases are TGTGCCACCAGTGATACAGGTCATACCTACGAGCAGTACTTC. This encodes CATSDTGHTYEQYF.

This sequence joins TRBV29-1 and TRBJ2-5; D possibly uses TRBD1 or TRBD2 (5 bases each). V was trimmed by 5 bases and J by 3 bases, leaving 13 bases between them. Germline V gene sequence: CDR1 SQVTM, CDR2 ANQGSEA. The CDR3 is made up of 13 amino acids. In nucleotides, the CDR3 is TGCAGCGTTCCCGGGACCTTCGAAGAGACCCAGTACTTC. Protein: CSVPGTFEETQYF.

V usage is TRBV29-1 and J usage is TRBJ1-3, with D unclear. The CDR3 has 13 amino acids. Germline CDR1 SQVTM, CDR2 ANQGSEA. With 7 bases removed from V and 4 bases from J, the gap between germline ends came to 14 bases. The CDR3: CSATVGSGNTIYF. CDR3 in DNA: TGCAGCGCCACCGTTGGGAGCGGAAACACCATATATTTT.

The rearrangement uses TRBV10-1 and TRBJ1-4; 10 nucleotides align to TRBD1. Germline CDR1 is WNHNN and CDR2 is SYGVQD (reference sequence). V dropped 7 bases and J dropped 7; count of bases not matched to a gene: 3. The CDR3 is 13 residues long. The CDR3 DNA sequence: TGCGCCAGCAAGGGACAGGGGAGTGAAAAACTGTTTTTT. Translated: CASKGQGSEKLFF.

This clonotype was detected only a few times. V usage is TRBV6-5 and J usage is TRBJ1-3, with 8 bases lining up with TRBD1. Germline values: CDR1 MNHEY, CDR2 SVGAGI. V trimming: 4 bases; J trimming: 2 bases; junction bases outside the gene matches: 10. The CDR3 sequence is 17 residues long. CDR3 amino acids: CASSSLPQGEAGNTIYF. For the CDR3, the DNA is TGTGCCAGCAGTTCACTTCCACAGGGGGAGGCTGGAAACACCATATATTTT.

The chain has TRBV29-1 and TRBJ2-7, with 7 bases lining up with TRBD1. V shed 8 bases, J shed 2 bases, and the junction held 3 bases outside the gene matches. The germline CDR1 and CDR2 sequences are SQVTM and ANQGSEA. This CDR3 contains 11 residues. CDR3 nucleotides: TGCAGCTTTGGGACAGCCTACGAGCAGTACTTC. Its protein product is CSFGTAYEQYF.